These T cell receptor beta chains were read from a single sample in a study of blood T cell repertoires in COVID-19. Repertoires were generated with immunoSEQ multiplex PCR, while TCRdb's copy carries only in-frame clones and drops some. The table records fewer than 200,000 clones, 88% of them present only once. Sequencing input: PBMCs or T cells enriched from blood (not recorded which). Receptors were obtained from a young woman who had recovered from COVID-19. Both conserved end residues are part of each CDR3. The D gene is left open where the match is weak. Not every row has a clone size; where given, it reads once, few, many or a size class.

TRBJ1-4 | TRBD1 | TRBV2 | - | TGTGCCAGCAGGGGACAGGGGGCTGGTGAAAAACTGTTTTTT | CASRGQGAGEKLFF
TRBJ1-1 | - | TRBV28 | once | TGTGCCAGCAGCGTAACTACAGGGATCATCACTGAAGCTTTCTTT | CASSVTTGIITEAFF
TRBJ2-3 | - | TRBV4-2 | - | TGTGCCAGCAGCCAAGAGAGTGATCCTAGCACAGATACGCAGTATTTT | CASSQESDPSTDTQYF
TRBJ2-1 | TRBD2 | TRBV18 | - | TGTGCCAGCTCACCATCACGCCCCAGCGGGGCCTACAATGAGCAGTTCTTC | CASSPSRPSGAYNEQFF
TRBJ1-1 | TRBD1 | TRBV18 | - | TGTGCCAGCTCACCGCAGGGGACAGAGGGCACTGAAGCTTTCTTT | CASSPQGTEGTEAFF
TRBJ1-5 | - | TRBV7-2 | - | TGTGCCAGCAGCTCTGGAGCCGGGGGGCCCCAGCATTTT | CASSSGAGGPQHF
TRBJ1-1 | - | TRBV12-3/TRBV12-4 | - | TGTGCCAGCACTGACACAGTCAACACTGAAGCTTTCTTT | CASTDTVNTEAFF
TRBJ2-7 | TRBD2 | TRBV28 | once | TGTGCCAGCAGCCCGGGAGGGCGGGAATGGTCCTACGAGCAGTACTTC | CASSPGGREWSYEQYF
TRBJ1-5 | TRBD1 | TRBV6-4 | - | TGTGCCAGCATCCGGACAGGTATCGTGCGGAATCAGCCCCAGCATTTT | CASIRTGIVRNQPQHF
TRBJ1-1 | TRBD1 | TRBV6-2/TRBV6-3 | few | TGTGCCAGCAGTGACAGGGGATTGGCGAACACTGAAGCTTTCTTT | CASSDRGLANTEAFF